The 21 T cell receptor beta chains below all came from one sample that was sequenced in a study of CD8 T cells in ankylosing spondylitis. Study-wide points: A motif in TCR beta, a set of 8 or 9 highly homologous variants, appeared characteristic of ankylosing spondylitis blood.

Their antigens are not known. TCRdb processed the 5' RACE reads anew with MiXCR; each CDR3 protein has one entry. The repertoire consists of 100,000 or so distinct CDR3 sequences, with just under 9% occurring once and the leading ten covering 25% to 35%. The sample taken for sequencing was blood, either unsorted or a sorted T cell fraction (not recorded which). The receptors come from a male donor with ankylosing spondylitis.

This clonotype was counted ten times or more. This chain connects TRBV4-1 to TRBJ1-1; the match to TRBD1 covers 7 bases. This CDR3 has 13 residues. Germline CDR1 reads MGHRA; CDR2 reads YSYEKL. The trim removed 7 bases at V and 4 bases at J, leaving 6 bases unmatched. CDR3 region: CASTDRAVTEAFF. The DNA of the CDR3 is TGCGCCAGCACTGACAGGGCGGTCACTGAAGCTTTCTTT.

In its sample, this clonotype was seen many times. This chain uses TRBV27 with TRBJ1-5, with D perhaps matching TRBD1 (5 bases). The V end was cut by 2 bases, the J end by 7 bases, with 9 bases between. Per germline, CDR1 MNHEY and CDR2 SMNVEV (reference sequence). The length of the CDR3 is 13 residues. The DNA of the CDR3 is TGTGCCAGCAGTTTACTCCGGGGGCAGCCCCAGCATTTT. Protein product: CASSLLRGQPQHF.

This clonotype appeared many times. V usage is TRBV5-1 and J usage is TRBJ2-1; no clear D. The germline V and J ends were trimmed by 4 bases and 7 bases, with 12 bases remaining between them. CDR3 size: 13 residues. Looked up from germline, CDR1 is SGHRS and CDR2 is YFSETQ. CDR3: CASSLLGANEQFF. The CDR3 DNA sequence: TGCGCCAGCAGCCTCCTGGGTGCTAATGAGCAGTTCTTC.

This clonotype was recorded many times. The chain uses TRBV25-1 and TRBJ1-3, with D perhaps matching TRBD1 (6 bases). The germline V and J ends were trimmed by 7 bases and 0 bases, with 13 bases remaining between them. This CDR3 is 15 amino acids long. Germline V CDR1 and CDR2: MGHDK, SYGVNS. CDR3 DNA: TGTGCCAGCACGGGACACCGAAGCTCTGGAAACACCATATATTTT. Its protein is CASTGHRSSGNTIYF.

The chain carries TRBV5-6 and TRBJ1-1; TRBD1 is a possible D gene (6 bases). The CDR3 is 14 residues long. CDR1 is SGHDT and CDR2 is YYEEEE in the germline V gene. The V gene lost 4 bases and the J gene lost 3 bases, with 13 bases spanning the gap. The CDR3 is CASSEQGVHTEAFF. In DNA form, the CDR3 reads TGTGCCAGCAGCGAACAGGGAGTTCACACTGAAGCTTTCTTT.

The chain combines TRBV12-3 or TRBV12-4 with TRBJ2-5; 8 positions match TRBD2. After removal of 2 bases from V and 5 bases from J, the junction contained 7 bases not matched to a gene. The CDR3 has 15 residues. The DNA for the CDR3 is TGTGCCAGCAGTTTATGGCGGGAGGTAGTGGAGACCCAGTACTTC. It codes for CASSLWREVVETQYF.

This sequence joins TRBV5-1 and TRBJ2-1; D gene ambiguous. Germline values: CDR1 SGHRS, CDR2 YFSETQ. The CDR3 runs to 13 residues. V dropped 1 base and J dropped 6 bases, with 8 bases sitting between them. In DNA, the CDR3 is TGCGCCAGCAGCTTGACGTCTATCAATGAGCAGTTCTTC. Translation gives CASSLTSINEQFF.

CDR3 sequence reads: CASDIRDSGDQETQYF. The CDR3 nucleotides read TGCGCCAGTGATATCCGGGACAGCGGTGACCAAGAGACCCAGTACTTC. The gene calls are TRBV10-1 and TRBJ2-5; 7 bases line up with TRBD1. There are 16 residues in the CDR3. J was trimmed by 0 bases and V by 9 bases; bases with no gene match: 13. CDR1 and CDR2 (germline): WNHNN, SYGVQD (reference sequence).

This clonotype has just a few counts. The chain links TRBV11-2 to TRBJ2-7; no clear D gene. CDR3 length: 15 amino acids. V dropped 4 bases and J dropped 0 bases, with 13 bases sitting between them. Germline CDR1 SGHAT, CDR2 FQNNGV. The CDR3 loop reads CASSWSRGPSYEQYF. The DNA for the CDR3 is TGTGCCAGCAGCTGGTCCCGAGGACCCTCCTACGAGCAGTACTTC.

J is TRBJ2-1 and V is TRBV27; D is perhaps TRBD2 (6 bases). Germline-derived CDR1 and CDR2 are MNHEY and SMNVEV (reference sequence). Trimming took off 5 bases at V and 0 bases at J, with 11 bases between the two ends. This CDR3 contains 15 residues. The DNA of the CDR3 is TGTGCCAGCAGTAACCGGGGGATCTCCTACAATGAGCAGTTCTTC. Its protein product is CASSNRGISYNEQFF.

This clonotype was picked up a small number of times. V is TRBV27 and J is TRBJ1-6; 7 bases are shared with TRBD1. Germline V gene sequence: CDR1 MNHEY, CDR2 SMNVEV (reference sequence). The CDR3 runs 14 residues. The V segment lost 6 bases and the J segment 6 bases; nucleotides outside the gene matches: 5. The CDR3 bases are TGTGCCAGCAGGCTACAGGGGAGTAATTCACCCCTCCACTTT. Protein: CASRLQGSNSPLHF.

This chain connects TRBV7-9 to TRBJ1-6, with D hard to call. CDR3 length equals 11 residues. Trimming took off 4 bases at V and 16 bases at J, with 11 bases between the two ends. Germline V gene data show CDR1 as SEHNR and CDR2 as FQNEAQ (reference sequence). CDR3 protein: CASSSGGGLHF. DNA of the CDR3: TGTGCCAGCAGCTCGGGCGGAGGACTCCACTTT.

This clonotype was counted a few times. CDR3 amino acids: CASNPDRNTGELFF. The CDR3 bases are TGCGCCAGCAACCCCGACAGGAACACCGGGGAGCTGTTTTTT. This rearrangement joins TRBV5-1 to TRBJ2-2; possibly TRBD1 for D (5 bases). In germline, CDR1 is SGHRS, CDR2 YFSETQ. V lost 6 bases and J lost 1, with 10 bases in between. This CDR3 has 14 residues.

The sample holds a few counts of this clonotype. J is TRBJ2-1 and V is TRBV2; 9 nucleotides agree with TRBD2. Trimming cost V 5 bases and J 5 bases; bases outside gene matches: 7. Looked up from germline, CDR1 is SNHLY and CDR2 is FYNNEI. This CDR3 has 15 amino acids. CDR3 amino acids: CASSIGLASNNEQFF. In nucleotides, the CDR3 is TGTGCCAGCAGTATCGGACTAGCGTCTAACAATGAGCAGTTCTTC.

The sample holds many counts of this clonotype. The J gene is TRBJ2-1, the V gene TRBV3-1; 7 bases agree with TRBD1. J lost 0 bases, V lost 0 bases, and 2 bases had no gene match. Germline CDR1 reads LGHDT; CDR2 reads YNNKEL (reference sequence). The CDR3 has 16 residues. The CDR3 nucleotides are TGTGCCAGCAGCCAAGACAGGGGGAGCTCCTACAATGAGCAGTTCTTC. Translated: CASSQDRGSSYNEQFF.

The chain has TRBV2 and TRBJ2-3, with D maybe TRBD2 (6 bases). The V gene lost 3 bases and the J gene lost 3 bases, with 16 bases spanning the gap. CDR1 and CDR2 from the germline V gene are SNHLY and FYNNEI. The CDR3 has 16 amino acids. The CDR3 coding sequence is TGTGCCAGCAGTGAGTATACGGGAGACGTGACAGATACGCAGTATTTT. Translation gives CASSEYTGDVTDTQYF. Full variable domain (remainder filled in from reference TRBV2 and TRBJ2-3): EPEVTQTPSHQVTQMGQEVILRCVPISNHLYFYWYRQILGQKVEFLVSFYNNEISEKSEIFDDQFSVERPDGSNFTLKIRSTKLEDSAMYFCASSEYTGDVTDTQYFGPGTRLTVL.

This clonotype was found many times. The genes are TRBV7-9 and TRBJ2-5; the D is unclear. This CDR3 has 12 residues. Deletions cut 3 bases from V and 4 bases from J, with 6 bases between. Germline CDR1 SEHNR, CDR2 FQNEAQ (reference sequence). The CDR3 DNA reads TGTGCCAGCAGCTTGGGATCAGAGACCCAGTACTTC. Translating gives CASSLGSETQYF.

Many counts were recorded for this clonotype. V and J are TRBV7-9 and TRBJ2-7; tentatively, D is TRBD1 or TRBD2 (5 bases each). CDR1 is SEHNR and CDR2 is FQNEAQ in the germline V gene (reference sequence). The V end was cut by 0 bases, the J end by 3 bases, with 12 bases between. The CDR3 is 15 residues long. The CDR3, as DNA: TGTGCCAGCAGCTTAGCGAGGGGAATCTTCTACGAGCAGTACTTC. Translating it yields CASSLARGIFYEQYF. The variable domain in full, with the rest retrieved from reference TRBV7-9 and TRBJ2-7, is DTGVSQNPRHKITKRGQNVTFRCDPISEHNRLYWYRQTLGQGPEFLTYFQNEAQLEKSRLLSDRFSAERPKGSFSTLEIQRTEQGDSAMYLCASSLARGIFYEQYFGPGTRLTVT.

This clonotype was counted many times. CDR3 coding DNA: TGCGCCAGCAGCGGTGACAGCTACAATGAGCAGTTCTTC. This sequence encodes CASSGDSYNEQFF. The genes are TRBV5-1 and TRBJ2-1; a possible D gene is TRBD1 (5 bases). The CDR3 length is 13 residues. Germline V gives CDR1 SGHRS, CDR2 YFSETQ. Trimming removed 4 bases from V and 3 bases from J, with 8 bases in between.

In this sample, this clonotype turned up a few times. This chain connects TRBV2 to TRBJ2-7, with D possibly TRBD2 on 6 matching bases. This CDR3 has 15 amino acids. Trimming pared 0 bases from V and 7 bases from J, leaving 16 bases between. Germline V lookup: CDR1 SNHLY, CDR2 FYNNEI. CDR3 coding DNA: TGTGCCAGCAGTGAAGCGCGGGGCCCATCGGGTGAGCAGTACGTC. Amino acids: CASSEARGPSGEQYV.

The table lists this clonotype with many counts. The chain carries TRBV10-2 and TRBJ2-7; either TRBD1 or TRBD2 may fit D (7 bases each). Trimming shortened V by 10 bases and J by 2 bases, and 15 bases separated the two germline ends. Germline lookup yields CDR1 WSHSY and CDR2 SAAADI. This CDR3 contains 13 residues. This CDR3 reads CATMGRGPYEQYF. The CDR3 DNA reads as TGCGCCACCATGGGGAGGGGGCCCTACGAGCAGTACTTC.